This T cell receptor (beta chain) was sequenced in a study of T cell changes during pregnancy in multiple sclerosis. Libraries were prepared by immunoSEQ multiplex PCR; TCRdb keeps only in-frame clonotypes and omits some of them. The sample lists tens of thousands of clones; 75% to 95% were seen once. CDR3 length equals 11 residues. Trimming shortened V by 0 bases and J by 7 bases, and 3 bases separated the two germline ends. CDR1 and CDR2 from the germline V gene are LNHNV and YYDKDF (reference sequence). The sequencing here drew on CD4+ T cells from peripheral blood mononuclear cells, taken in the second trimester of pregnancy. V usage is TRBV15 and J usage is TRBJ1-1; D unresolved. This TCR derives from a female donor with multiple sclerosis, enrolled in a pregnancy study. The chain's CDR3 is CATSRDSEAFF. CDR3 sequence (DNA): TGTGCCACCAGCAGAGATAGTGAAGCTTTCTTT.